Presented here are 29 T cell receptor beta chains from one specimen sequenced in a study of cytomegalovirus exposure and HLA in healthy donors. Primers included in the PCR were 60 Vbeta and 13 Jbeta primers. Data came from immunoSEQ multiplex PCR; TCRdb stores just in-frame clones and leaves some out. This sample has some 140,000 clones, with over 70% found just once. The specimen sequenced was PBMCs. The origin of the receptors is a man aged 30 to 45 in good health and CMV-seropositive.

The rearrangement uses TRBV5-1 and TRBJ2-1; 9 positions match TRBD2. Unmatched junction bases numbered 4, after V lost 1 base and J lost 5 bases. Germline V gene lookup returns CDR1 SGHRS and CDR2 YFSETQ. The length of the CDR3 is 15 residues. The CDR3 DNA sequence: TGCGCCAGCAGCTTGTACGCGGGAGGGAACAATGAGCAGTTCTTC. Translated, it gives CASSLYAGGNNEQFF.

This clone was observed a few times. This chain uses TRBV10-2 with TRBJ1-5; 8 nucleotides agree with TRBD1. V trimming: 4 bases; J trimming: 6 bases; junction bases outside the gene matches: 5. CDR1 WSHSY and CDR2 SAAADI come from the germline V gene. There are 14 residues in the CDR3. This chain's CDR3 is CASSGSDRGQPQHF. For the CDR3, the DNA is TGCGCCAGCAGTGGAAGCGACAGGGGTCAGCCCCAGCATTTT.

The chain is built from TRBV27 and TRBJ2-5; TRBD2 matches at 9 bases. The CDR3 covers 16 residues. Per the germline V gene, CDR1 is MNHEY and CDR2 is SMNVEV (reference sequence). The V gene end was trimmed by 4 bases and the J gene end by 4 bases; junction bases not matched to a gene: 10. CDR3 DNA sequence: TGTGCCAGCAGTTCCTATAGCGGGGGCATAGGAGAGACCCAGTACTTC. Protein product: CASSSYSGGIGETQYF.

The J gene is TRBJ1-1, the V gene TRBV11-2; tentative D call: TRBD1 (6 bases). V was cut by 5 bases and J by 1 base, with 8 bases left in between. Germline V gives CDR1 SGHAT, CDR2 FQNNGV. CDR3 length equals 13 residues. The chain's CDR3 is CASSTDRNTEAFF. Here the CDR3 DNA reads TGTGCCAGCAGCACGGACAGGAACACTGAAGCTTTCTTT.

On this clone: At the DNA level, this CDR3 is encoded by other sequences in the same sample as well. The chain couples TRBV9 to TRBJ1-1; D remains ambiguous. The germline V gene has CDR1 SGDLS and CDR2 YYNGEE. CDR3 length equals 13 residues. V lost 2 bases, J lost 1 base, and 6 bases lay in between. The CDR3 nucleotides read TGTGCCAGCAGCGTTAGAGGGAACACTGAAGCTTTCTTT. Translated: CASSVRGNTEAFF.

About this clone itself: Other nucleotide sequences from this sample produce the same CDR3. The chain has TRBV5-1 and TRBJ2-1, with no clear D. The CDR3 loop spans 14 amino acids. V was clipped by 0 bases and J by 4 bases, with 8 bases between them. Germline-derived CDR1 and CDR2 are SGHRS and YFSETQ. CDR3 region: CASSLEQTYNEQFF. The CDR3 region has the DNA TGCGCCAGCAGCTTGGAGCAGACATACAATGAGCAGTTCTTC.

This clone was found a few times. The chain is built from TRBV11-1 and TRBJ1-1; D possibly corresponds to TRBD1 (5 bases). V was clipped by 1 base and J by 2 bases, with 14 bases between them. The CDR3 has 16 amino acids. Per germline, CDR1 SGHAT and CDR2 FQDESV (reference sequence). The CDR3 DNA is TGTGCCAGCAGCTTAGTTTGGGGCCAAGTTAACACTGAAGCTTTCTTT. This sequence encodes CASSLVWGQVNTEAFF.

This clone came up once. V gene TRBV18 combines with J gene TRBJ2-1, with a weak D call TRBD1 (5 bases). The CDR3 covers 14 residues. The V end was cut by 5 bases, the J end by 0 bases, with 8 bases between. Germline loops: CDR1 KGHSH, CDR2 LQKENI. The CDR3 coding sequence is TGTGCCAGCTCAGAGGACATCTCCTACAATGAGCAGTTCTTC. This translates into CASSEDISYNEQFF.

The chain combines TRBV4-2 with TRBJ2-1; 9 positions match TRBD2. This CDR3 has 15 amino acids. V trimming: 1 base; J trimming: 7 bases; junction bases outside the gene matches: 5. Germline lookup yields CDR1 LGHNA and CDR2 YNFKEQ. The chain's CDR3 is CASSQALAGSNEQFF. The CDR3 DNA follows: TGTGCCAGCAGCCAAGCCCTAGCGGGGAGTAATGAGCAGTTCTTC.

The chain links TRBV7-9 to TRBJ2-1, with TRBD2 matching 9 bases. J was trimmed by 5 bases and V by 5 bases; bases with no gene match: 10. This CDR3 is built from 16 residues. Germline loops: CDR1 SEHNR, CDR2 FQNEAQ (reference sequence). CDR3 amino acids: CASSPAGGAGDNEQFF. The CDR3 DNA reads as TGTGCCAGCAGCCCAGCGGGAGGAGCGGGTGACAATGAGCAGTTCTTC.

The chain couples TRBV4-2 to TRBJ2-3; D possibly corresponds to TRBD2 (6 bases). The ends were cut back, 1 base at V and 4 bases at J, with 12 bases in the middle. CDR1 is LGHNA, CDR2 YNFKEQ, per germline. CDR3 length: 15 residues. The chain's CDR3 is CASSQGLGTADTQYF. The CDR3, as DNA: TGTGCCAGCAGCCAAGGTTTAGGGACTGCAGATACGCAGTATTTT.

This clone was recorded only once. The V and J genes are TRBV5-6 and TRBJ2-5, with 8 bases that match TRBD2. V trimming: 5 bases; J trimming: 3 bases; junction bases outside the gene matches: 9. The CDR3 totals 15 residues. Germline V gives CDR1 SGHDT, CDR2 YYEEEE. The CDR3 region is CASSRALAVEETQYF. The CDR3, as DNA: TGTGCCAGCAGTCGGGCACTAGCGGTGGAAGAGACCCAGTACTTC.

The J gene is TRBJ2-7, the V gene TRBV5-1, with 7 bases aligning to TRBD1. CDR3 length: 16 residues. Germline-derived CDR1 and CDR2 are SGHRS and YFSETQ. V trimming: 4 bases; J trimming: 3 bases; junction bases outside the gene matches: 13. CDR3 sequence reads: CASSPAPGTVSYEQYF. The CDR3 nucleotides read TGCGCCAGCAGCCCGGCCCCCGGGACAGTGAGCTACGAGCAGTACTTC.

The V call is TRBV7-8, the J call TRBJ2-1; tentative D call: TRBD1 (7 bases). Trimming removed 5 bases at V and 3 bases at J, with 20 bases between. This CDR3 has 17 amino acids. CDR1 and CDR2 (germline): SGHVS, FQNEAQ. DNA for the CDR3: TGTGCCAGCAGCCGCCTACAGGGGCCAGCGGGCTACAATGAGCAGTTCTTC. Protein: CASSRLQGPAGYNEQFF.

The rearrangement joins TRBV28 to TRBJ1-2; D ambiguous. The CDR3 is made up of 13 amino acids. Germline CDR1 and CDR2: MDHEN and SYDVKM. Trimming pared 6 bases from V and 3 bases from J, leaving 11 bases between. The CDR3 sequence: CASRAPGYYGYTF. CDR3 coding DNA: TGTGCCAGCAGGGCTCCGGGGTACTATGGCTACACCTTC.

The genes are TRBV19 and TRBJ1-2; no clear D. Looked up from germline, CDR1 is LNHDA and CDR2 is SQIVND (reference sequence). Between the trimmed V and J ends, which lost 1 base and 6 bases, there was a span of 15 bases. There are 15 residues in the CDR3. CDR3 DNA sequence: TGTGCCAGTAGTATAGTCTTGCGCAGGCTCGATGGCTACACCTTC. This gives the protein CASSIVLRRLDGYTF.

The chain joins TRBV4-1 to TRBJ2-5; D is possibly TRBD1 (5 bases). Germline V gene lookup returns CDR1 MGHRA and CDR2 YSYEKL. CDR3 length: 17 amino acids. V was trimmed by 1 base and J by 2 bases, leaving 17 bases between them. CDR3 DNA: TGCGCCAGCAGCCAAGTGATGTGGGGCTGGCGGCAAGAGACCCAGTACTTC. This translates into CASSQVMWGWRQETQYF.

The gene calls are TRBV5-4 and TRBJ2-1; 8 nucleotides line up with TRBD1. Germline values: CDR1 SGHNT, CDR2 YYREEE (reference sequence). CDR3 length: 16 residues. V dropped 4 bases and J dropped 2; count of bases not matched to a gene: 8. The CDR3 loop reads CASSESDRAPYNEQFF. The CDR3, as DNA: TGTGCCAGCAGCGAGTCGGACAGGGCCCCCTACAATGAGCAGTTCTTC.

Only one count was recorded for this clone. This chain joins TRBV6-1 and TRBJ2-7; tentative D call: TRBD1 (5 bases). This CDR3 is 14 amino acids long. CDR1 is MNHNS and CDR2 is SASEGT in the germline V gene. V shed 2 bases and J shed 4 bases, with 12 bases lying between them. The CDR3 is CASSEFGAGYEQYF. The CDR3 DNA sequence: TGTGCCAGCAGTGAATTTGGGGCAGGGTACGAGCAGTACTTC.

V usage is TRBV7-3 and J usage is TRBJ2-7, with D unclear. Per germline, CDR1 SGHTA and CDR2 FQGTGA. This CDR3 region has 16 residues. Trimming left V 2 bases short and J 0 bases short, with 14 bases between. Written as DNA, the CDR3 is TGTGCCAGCAGCTTATCAGGCCCACCGAACTCCTACGAGCAGTACTTC. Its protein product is CASSLSGPPNSYEQYF.

Here the CDR3 DNA reads TGTGCCAGCAGCGTAAGCGACAGGGTATCCAAAGGCTACACCTTC. Translation gives CASSVSDRVSKGYTF. V is TRBV9 and J is TRBJ1-2, with TRBD1 matching 7 bases. V shed 1 base and J 8 bases; nucleotides not matched to a gene: 11. CDR1 SGDLS and CDR2 YYNGEE come from the germline V gene. CDR3 length: 15 residues.

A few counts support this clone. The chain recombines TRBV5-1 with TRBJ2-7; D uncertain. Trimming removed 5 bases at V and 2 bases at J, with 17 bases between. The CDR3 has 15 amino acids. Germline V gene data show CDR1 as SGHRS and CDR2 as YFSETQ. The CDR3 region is CASRQLSSEPYEQYF. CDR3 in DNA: TGCGCCAGCAGACAGCTCTCGAGTGAGCCCTACGAGCAGTACTTC. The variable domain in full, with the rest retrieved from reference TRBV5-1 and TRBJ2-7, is KAGVTQTPRYLIKTRGQQVTLSCSPISGHRSVSWYQQTPGQGLQFLFEYFSETQRNKGNFPGRFSGRQFSNSRSEMNVSTLELGDSALYLCASRQLSSEPYEQYFGPGTRLTVT.

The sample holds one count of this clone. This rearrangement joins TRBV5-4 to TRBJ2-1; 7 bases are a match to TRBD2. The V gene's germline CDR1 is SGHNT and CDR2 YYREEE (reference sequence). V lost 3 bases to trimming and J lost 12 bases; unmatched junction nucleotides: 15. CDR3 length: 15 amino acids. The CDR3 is CASSSGLADSRGQFF. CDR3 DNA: TGTGCCAGCAGCTCCGGGCTAGCGGACTCCCGCGGGCAGTTCTTC.

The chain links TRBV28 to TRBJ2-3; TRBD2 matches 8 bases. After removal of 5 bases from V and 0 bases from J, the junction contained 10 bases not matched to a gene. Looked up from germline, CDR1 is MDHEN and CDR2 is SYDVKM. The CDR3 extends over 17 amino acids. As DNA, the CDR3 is TGTGCCAGCAGTCCGAACTCGTTAGCGGGAAGCACAGATACGCAGTATTTT. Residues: CASSPNSLAGSTDTQYF.

CDR3 sequence (DNA): TGTGCCAGCAGCCAATGGGCCAGCATCAAGTTCTTC. It specifies CASSQWASIKFF. J is TRBJ2-1 and V is TRBV7-8, with no clear D. The CDR3 spans 12 residues. V lost 5 bases and J lost 14, with 16 bases in between. The germline gives CDR1 SGHVS, CDR2 FQNEAQ.

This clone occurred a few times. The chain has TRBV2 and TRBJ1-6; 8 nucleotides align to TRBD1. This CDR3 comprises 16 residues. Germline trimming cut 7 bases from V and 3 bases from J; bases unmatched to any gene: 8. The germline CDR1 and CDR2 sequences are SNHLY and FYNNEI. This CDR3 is CASKPFGQGYNSPLHF. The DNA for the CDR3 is TGTGCCAGCAAACCTTTCGGACAGGGCTATAATTCACCCCTCCACTTT.

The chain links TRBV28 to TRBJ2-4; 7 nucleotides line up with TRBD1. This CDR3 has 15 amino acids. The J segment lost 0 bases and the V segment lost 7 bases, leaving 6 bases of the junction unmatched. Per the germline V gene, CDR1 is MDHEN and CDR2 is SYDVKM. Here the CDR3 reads CASTLTGTAKNIQYF. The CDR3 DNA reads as TGTGCCAGCACCTTGACAGGGACAGCCAAAAACATTCAGTACTTC.

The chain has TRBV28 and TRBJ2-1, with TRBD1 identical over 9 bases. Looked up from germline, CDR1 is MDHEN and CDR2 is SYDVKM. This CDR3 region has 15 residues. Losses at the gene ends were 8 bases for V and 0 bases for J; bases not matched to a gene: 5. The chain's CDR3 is CASSDRGSSYNEQFF. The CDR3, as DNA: TGTGCCAGCTCGGACAGGGGAAGCTCCTACAATGAGCAGTTCTTC.

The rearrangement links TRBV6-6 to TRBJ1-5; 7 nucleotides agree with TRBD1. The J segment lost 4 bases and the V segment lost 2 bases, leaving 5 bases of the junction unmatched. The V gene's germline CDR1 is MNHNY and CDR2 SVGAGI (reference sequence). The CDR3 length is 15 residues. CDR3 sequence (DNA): TGTGCCAGCAGTTACAGGACAGGCTATAATCAGCCCCAGCATTTT. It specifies CASSYRTGYNQPQHF.